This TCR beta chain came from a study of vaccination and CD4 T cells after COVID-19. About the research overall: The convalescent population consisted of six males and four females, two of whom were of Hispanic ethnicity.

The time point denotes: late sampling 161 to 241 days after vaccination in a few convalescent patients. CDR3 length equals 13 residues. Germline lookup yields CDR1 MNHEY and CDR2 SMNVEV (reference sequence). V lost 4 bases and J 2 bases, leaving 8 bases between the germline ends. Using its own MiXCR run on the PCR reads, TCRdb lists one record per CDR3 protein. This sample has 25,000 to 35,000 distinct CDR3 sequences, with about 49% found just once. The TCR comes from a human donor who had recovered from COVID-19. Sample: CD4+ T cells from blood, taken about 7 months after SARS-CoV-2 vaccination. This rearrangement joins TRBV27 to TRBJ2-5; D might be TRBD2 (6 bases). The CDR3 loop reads CASSSAGQETQYF. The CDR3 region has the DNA TGTGCCAGCAGTTCTGCGGGGCAAGAGACCCAGTACTTC.